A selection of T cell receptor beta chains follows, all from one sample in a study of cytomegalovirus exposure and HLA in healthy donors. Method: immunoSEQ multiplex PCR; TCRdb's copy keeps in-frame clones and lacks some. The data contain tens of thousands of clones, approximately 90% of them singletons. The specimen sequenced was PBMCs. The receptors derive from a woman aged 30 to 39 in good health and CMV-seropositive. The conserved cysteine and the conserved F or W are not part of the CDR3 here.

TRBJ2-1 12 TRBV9 ASNPGRLNNEQF
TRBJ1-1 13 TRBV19 ASSRDRELGTEAF
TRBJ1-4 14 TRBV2 ASSGTASNPNEKLF
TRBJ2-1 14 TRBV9 ASSERASGFYNEQF
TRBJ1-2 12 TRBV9 ASSVDSFIYGYT
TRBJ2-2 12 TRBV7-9 ATQPGTYTGELF
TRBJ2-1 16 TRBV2 ASSEQGFEGALYNEQF
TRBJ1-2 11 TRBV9 ASSTGGQWGYT
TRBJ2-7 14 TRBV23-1 ASLKIGGLVAYEQY
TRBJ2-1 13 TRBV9 ASSVGTSGYNEQF
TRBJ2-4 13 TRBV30 AWRHTQGTKNIQY
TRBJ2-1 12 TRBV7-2 ASSSLAAYNEQF
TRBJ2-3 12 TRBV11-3 ASSPLAHTDTQY
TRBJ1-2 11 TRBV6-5 ASSYSGNYGYT
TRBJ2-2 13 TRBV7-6 ASTRLAGVGGELF
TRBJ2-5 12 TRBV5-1 ASSLAGGLETQY
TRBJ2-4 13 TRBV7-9 ASSFLTGFENIQY
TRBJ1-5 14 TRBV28 ASSYTPGQGNQPQH
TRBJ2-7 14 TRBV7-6 ASSTLTGTGAYEQY
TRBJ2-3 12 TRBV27 ASSLGLAEYTQY
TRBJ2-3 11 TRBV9 ASSASGTDTQY
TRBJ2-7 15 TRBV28 ASSLPTLAGGVYEQY
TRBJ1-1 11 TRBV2 ASSRRDRGLPF
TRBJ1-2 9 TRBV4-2 ASAGLHGYT
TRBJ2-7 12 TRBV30 AWSVGVGAYEQY
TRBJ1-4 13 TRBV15 ATSRGGRDNEKLF
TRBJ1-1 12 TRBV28 ASSFYRVNTEAF
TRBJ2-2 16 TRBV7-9 ASSSRTSGRERTGELF
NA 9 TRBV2 ASKEYYEQY
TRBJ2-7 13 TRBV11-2 ASSLDPTSGYEQY
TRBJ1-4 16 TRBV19 ASSIVLGQPTTNEKLF
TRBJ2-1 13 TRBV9 ASSVSGTLSNEQF
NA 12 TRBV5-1 ASSARGLVHEQY
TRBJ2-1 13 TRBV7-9 ASSQNGQISNEQF
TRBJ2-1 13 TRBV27 ASGLPGGSYNEQF
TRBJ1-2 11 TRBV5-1 ASSLGGSYGYT
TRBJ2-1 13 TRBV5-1 ASSLLAGGPNEQF
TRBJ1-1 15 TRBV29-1 SVELFVDRGRGTEAF
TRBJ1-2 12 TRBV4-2 ASSQDLAGHGYT
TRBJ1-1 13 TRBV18 ASSYGTGMNTEAF
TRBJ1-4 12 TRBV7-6 ASSLSLTNEKLF